Presented here are 8 T cell receptor beta chains from one specimen sequenced in a study of blood T cell repertoires in COVID-19. Clones were read by immunoSEQ multiplex PCR, and TCRdb kept only the in-frame ones, dropping some. The sample includes over 200,000 clones, 85% to 90% seen only once; the top ten take roughly 2.6%. Sequencing was done on a sample of peripheral blood. These receptors all come from a man aged 25-45 years with COVID-19, enrolled during active disease.

The V and J genes are TRBV3-1 (or the pseudogene TRBV3-2) and TRBJ2-1, with 8 bases aligning to TRBD2. CDR1 is LGHDT and CDR2 is YNNKEL in the germline V gene (reference sequence). V shed 2 bases, J shed 5 bases, and the junction held 5 bases outside the gene matches. The CDR3 is 15 residues long. The CDR3 nucleotides are TGTGCCAGCAGCCAATCTACTAGCGGACACAATGAGCAGTTCTTC. Residues: CASSQSTSGHNEQFF.

The chain joins TRBV5-1 to TRBJ2-3; D gene uncertain. V lost 0 bases and J lost 4, with 12 bases in between. The length of the CDR3 is 15 residues. The germline gives CDR1 SGHRS, CDR2 YFSETQ. In DNA form, the CDR3 reads TGCGCCAGCAGCTTGGCCTCAGGTTACCCAGATACGCAGTATTTT. This sequence encodes CASSLASGYPDTQYF. Using reference TRBV5-1 and TRBJ2-3 for the parts outside the CDR3, the full variable domain is KAGVTQTPRYLIKTRGQQVTLSCSPISGHRSVSWYQQTPGQGLQFLFEYFSETQRNKGNFPGRFSGRQFSNSRSEMNVSTLELGDSALYLCASSLASGYPDTQYFGPGTRLTVL.

This clone showed up just once. For the CDR3, the DNA is TGTGCCAGCATACAGGGCAGCTCCTACGAGCAGTACTTC. This translates into CASIQGSSYEQYF. The chain recombines TRBV7-9 with TRBJ2-7; weak D call: TRBD1 (6 bases). CDR3 length equals 13 residues. The germline V and J ends were trimmed by 7 bases and 0 bases, with 10 bases remaining between them. The germline V gene encodes CDR1 SEHNR and CDR2 FQNEAQ (reference sequence).

V and J are TRBV5-1 and TRBJ2-7, with 9 bases fitting TRBD1. Germline V CDR1 and CDR2: SGHRS, YFSETQ. The CDR3 runs 15 residues. The trim removed 2 bases at V and 4 bases at J, leaving 7 bases unmatched. CDR3 protein: CASSLSGTGLYEQYF. DNA for the CDR3: TGCGCCAGCAGCTTATCCGGGACAGGGCTATACGAGCAGTACTTC. The full variable domain, with the rest looked up from reference TRBV5-1 and TRBJ2-7, is KAGVTQTPRYLIKTRGQQVTLSCSPISGHRSVSWYQQTPGQGLQFLFEYFSETQRNKGNFPGRFSGRQFSNSRSEMNVSTLELGDSALYLCASSLSGTGLYEQYFGPGTRLTVT.

The chain uses TRBV2 and TRBJ2-1, with TRBD1 matching 10 bases. From germline, CDR1 is SNHLY and CDR2 FYNNEI. V shed 7 bases, J shed 2 bases, and the junction held 5 bases outside the gene matches. This CDR3 has 15 amino acids. The CDR3 loop is CASISGTGAYNEQFF. As DNA, the CDR3 is TGTGCCAGCATCTCCGGGACAGGGGCCTACAATGAGCAGTTCTTC.

This chain uses TRBV5-1 with TRBJ2-2; no firm D call. In germline, CDR1 is SGHRS, CDR2 YFSETQ. The length of the CDR3 is 14 residues. V dropped 0 bases and J dropped 0 bases, with 3 bases sitting between them. For the CDR3, the DNA is TGCGCCAGCAGCTTGGACACGAACACCGGGGAGCTGTTTTTT. It encodes CASSLDTNTGELFF.

The rearrangement links TRBV2 to TRBJ2-7, with 7 positions matching TRBD1. There are 16 residues in the CDR3. Germline V lookup: CDR1 SNHLY, CDR2 FYNNEI. The trim removed 6 bases at V and 3 bases at J, leaving 14 bases unmatched. The CDR3 DNA reads TGTGCCAGCAGCGAAAGCAACCCTCGACAGGGCTACGAGCAGTACTTC. Translating gives CASSESNPRQGYEQYF.

This chain links TRBV19 with TRBJ1-6; no clear D. V lost 3 bases, J lost 10 bases, and 7 bases lay in between. The CDR3 has 12 residues. Germline CDR1 is LNHDA and CDR2 is SQIVND (reference sequence). For the CDR3, the DNA is TGTGCCAGTAGTATGGGTAGCTCACCCCTCCACTTT. It encodes CASSMGSSPLHF. Drawing the rest from reference TRBV19 and TRBJ1-6, the complete variable domain is DGGITQSPKYLFRKEGQNVTLSCEQNLNHDAMYWYRQDPGQGLRLIYYSQIVNDFQKGDIAEGYSVSREKKESFPLTVTSAQKNPTAFYLCASSMGSSPLHFGNGTRLTVT.